This T cell receptor (beta chain) was profiled in a study of T cells in localized non-small cell lung cancer. General study findings and limits: The highest T cell clonality was in uninvolved adjacent lung, above tumor. Adjacent lung tissue had a median roughly 55 of the top 100 clones found in the tumor. Heterogeneity is still possible, as just one tumor region was sequenced.

In the case of this clone: What it recognizes is unknown.

The protocol was immunoSEQ multiplex PCR, while the TCRdb copy is restricted to in-frame clones and leaves out a portion. This table holds around 14,000 clones, approximately 83% found once. The sample in question was peripheral blood, obtained before any cancer treatment. The receptor comes from a female donor over 55 with stage I squamous cell lung carcinoma.

The CDR3 nucleotides are TGTGCCAGCTCCTCGTCAGGAGGGGACTACGAGCAGTACTTC. Protein product: CASSSSGGDYEQYF. This chain connects TRBV19 to TRBJ2-7; D perhaps matches TRBD2 (6 bases). CDR1 is LNHDA and CDR2 is SQIVND in the germline V gene (reference sequence). Trimming pared 9 bases from V and 3 bases from J, leaving 18 bases between. The CDR3 runs 14 residues.